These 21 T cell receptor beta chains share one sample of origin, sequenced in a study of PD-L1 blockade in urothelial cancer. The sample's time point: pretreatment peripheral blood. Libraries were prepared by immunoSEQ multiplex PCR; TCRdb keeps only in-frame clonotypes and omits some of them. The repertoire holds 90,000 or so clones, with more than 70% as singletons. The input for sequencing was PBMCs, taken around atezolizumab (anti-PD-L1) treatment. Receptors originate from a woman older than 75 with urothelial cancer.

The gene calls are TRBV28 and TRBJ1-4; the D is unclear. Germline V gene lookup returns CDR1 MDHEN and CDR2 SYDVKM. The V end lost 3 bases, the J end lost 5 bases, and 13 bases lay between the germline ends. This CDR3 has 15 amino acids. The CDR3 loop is CASSFSVGGNEKLFF. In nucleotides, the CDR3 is TGTGCCAGCAGTTTTTCAGTGGGAGGGAATGAAAAACTGTTTTTT.

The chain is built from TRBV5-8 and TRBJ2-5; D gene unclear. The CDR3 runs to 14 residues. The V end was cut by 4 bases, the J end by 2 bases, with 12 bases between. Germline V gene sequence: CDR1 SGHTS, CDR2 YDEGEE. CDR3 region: CASSPWAAQETQYF. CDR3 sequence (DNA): TGTGCCAGCAGCCCGTGGGCAGCTCAAGAGACCCAGTACTTC.

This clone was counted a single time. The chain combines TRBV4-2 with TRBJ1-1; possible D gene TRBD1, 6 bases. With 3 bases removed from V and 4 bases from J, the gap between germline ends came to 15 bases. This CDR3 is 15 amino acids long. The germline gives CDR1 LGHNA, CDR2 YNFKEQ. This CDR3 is CASSQEIRGFTEAFF. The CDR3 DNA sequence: TGTGCCAGCAGCCAGGAGATCAGGGGCTTCACTGAAGCTTTCTTT.

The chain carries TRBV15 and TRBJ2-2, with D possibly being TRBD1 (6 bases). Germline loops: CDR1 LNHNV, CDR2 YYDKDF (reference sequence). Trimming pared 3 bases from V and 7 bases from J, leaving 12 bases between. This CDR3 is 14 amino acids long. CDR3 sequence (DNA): TGTGCCACCAGCAGCAGGGGAACCATCGGGGAGCTGTTTTTT. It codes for CATSSRGTIGELFF.

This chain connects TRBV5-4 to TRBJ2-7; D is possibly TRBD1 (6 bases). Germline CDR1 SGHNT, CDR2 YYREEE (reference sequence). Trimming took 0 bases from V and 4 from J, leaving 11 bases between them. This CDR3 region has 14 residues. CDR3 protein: CASSLDSGQYEQYF. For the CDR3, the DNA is TGTGCCAGCAGCTTGGATTCCGGACAGTACGAGCAGTACTTC.

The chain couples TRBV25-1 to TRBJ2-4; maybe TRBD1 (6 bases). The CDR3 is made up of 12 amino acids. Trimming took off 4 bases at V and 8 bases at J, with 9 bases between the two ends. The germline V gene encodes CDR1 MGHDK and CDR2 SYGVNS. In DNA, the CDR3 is TGTGCCAGCAGTGCCGGGACACACATTCAGTACTTC. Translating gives CASSAGTHIQYF.

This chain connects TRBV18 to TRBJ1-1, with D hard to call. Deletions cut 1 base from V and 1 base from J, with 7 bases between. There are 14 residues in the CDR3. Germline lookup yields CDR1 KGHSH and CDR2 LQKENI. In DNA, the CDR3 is TGTGCCAGCTCACCACGACAATCGAACACTGAAGCTTTCTTT. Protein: CASSPRQSNTEAFF.

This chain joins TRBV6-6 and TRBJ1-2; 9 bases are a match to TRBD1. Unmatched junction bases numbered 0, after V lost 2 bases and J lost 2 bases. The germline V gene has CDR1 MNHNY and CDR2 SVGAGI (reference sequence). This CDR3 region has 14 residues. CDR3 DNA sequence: TGTGCCAGCAGTTACGGGACAGGGAACTATGGCTACACCTTC. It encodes CASSYGTGNYGYTF.

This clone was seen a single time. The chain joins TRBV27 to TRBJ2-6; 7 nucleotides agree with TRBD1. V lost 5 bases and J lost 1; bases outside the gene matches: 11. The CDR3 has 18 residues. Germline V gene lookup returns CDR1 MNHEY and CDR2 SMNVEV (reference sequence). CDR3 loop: CASSMTGWGFSGANVLTF. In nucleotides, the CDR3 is TGTGCCAGCAGTATGACAGGGTGGGGATTTTCTGGGGCCAACGTCCTGACTTTC.

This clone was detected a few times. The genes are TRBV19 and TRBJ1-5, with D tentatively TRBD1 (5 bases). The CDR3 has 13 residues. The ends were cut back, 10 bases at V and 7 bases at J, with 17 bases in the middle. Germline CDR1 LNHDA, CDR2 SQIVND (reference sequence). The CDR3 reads CATEDGGGQPQHF. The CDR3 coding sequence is TGTGCCACCGAAGACGGGGGAGGCCAGCCCCAGCATTTT.

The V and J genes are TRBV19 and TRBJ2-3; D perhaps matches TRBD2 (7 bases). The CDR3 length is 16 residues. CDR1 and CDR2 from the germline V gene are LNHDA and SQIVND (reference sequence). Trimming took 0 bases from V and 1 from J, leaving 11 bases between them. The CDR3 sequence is CASSIDGGLGTDTQYF. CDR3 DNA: TGTGCCAGTAGTATAGACGGGGGGCTAGGCACAGATACGCAGTATTTT.

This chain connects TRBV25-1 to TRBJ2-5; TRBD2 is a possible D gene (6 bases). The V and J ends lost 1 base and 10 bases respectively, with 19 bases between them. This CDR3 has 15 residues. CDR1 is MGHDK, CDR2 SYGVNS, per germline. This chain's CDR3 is CASSEFRGKSSGQYF. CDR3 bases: TGTGCCAGCAGTGAATTCCGGGGGAAGTCCAGTGGCCAGTACTTC.

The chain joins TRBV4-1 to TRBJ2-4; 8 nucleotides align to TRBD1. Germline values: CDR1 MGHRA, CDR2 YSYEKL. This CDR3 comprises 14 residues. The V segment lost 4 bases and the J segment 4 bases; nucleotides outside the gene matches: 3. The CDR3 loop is CASSPYRGKNIQYF. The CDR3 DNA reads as TGCGCCAGCAGCCCCTACAGGGGGAAAAACATTCAGTACTTC.

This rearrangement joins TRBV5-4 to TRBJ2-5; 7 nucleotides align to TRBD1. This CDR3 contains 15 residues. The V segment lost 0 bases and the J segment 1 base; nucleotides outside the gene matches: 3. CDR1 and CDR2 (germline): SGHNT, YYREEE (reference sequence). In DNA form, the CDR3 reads TGTGCCAGCAGCTTGGGGGGGACAGCCCAAGAGACCCAGTACTTC. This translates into CASSLGGTAQETQYF.

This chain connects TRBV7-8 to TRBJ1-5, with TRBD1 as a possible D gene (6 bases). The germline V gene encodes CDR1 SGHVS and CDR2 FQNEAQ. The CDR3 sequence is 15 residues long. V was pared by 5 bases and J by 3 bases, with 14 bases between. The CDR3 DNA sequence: TGTGCCAGCAGCCAAGGGGGTTCCAACAATCAGCCCCAGCATTTT. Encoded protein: CASSQGGSNNQPQHF.

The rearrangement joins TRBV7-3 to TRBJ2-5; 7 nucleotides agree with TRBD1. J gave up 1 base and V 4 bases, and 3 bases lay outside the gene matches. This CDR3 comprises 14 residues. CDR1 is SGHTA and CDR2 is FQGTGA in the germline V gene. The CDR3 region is CASSSTGPQETQYF. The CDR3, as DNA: TGTGCCAGCAGCTCGACAGGGCCCCAAGAGACCCAGTACTTC.

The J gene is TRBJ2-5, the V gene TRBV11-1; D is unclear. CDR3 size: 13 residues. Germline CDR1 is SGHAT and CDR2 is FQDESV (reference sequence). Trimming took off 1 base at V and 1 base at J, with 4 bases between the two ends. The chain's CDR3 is CASSLGVQETQYF. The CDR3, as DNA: TGTGCCAGCAGCTTAGGAGTCCAAGAGACCCAGTACTTC.

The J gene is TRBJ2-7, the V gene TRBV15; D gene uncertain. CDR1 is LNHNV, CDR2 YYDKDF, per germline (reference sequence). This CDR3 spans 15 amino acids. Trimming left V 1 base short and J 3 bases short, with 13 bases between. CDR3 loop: CATSRVGGNLYEQYF. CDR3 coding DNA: TGTGCCACCAGCAGAGTAGGCGGCAACCTCTACGAGCAGTACTTC.

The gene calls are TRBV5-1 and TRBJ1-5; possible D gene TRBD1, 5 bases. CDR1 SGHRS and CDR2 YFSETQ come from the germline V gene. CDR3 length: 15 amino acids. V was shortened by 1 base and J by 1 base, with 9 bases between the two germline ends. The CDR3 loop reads CASSLSGGSNQPQHF. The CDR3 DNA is TGCGCCAGCAGCTTGTCCGGGGGAAGCAATCAGCCCCAGCATTTT.

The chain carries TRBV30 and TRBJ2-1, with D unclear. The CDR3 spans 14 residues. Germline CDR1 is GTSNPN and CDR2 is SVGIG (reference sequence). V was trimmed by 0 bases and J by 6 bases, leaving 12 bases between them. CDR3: CAWSVAGYFNEQFF. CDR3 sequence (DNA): TGTGCCTGGAGTGTAGCAGGATATTTCAATGAGCAGTTCTTC.

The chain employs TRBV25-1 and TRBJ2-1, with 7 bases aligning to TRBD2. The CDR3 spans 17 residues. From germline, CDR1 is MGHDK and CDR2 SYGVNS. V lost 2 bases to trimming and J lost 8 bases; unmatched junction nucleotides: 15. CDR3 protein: CASSERVFSGRADEQFF. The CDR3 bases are TGTGCCAGCAGTGAACGGGTCTTTAGTGGGAGGGCCGATGAGCAGTTCTTC.